This TCR beta chain comes out of a study of shared clonotypes between healthy human individuals. Germline loops: CDR1 SGDLS, CDR2 YYNGEE. The CDR3 is 14 amino acids. Trimming shortened V by 3 bases and J by 3 bases, and 13 bases separated the two germline ends. The protocol was immunoSEQ multiplex PCR, while the TCRdb copy is restricted to in-frame clones and leaves out a portion. The sample lists just under 95,000 clones; 68% were seen once. This chain uses TRBV9 with TRBJ2-7; the D gene could be TRBD1 or TRBD2 (6 bases each). Sequenced: memory CD8+ T cells sorted from blood. The subset is: CD45RO+ cells pooled with CCR7-negative TemRA cells. The source of this sequence is a man in his thirties or forties in good health. The CDR3 protein is CASSAGGLGYEQYF. As DNA, the CDR3 is TGTGCCAGCAGCGCTGGGGGGCTAGGCTACGAGCAGTACTTC.